These T cell receptor beta chains were read from a single sample in a study of CD8 T cells in Susac syndrome. TCRdb passed the immunoSEQ multiplex PCR reads through MiXCR, listing each CDR3 protein once. The profile shows over 150,000 distinct CDR3 sequences, about 95% of them singletons. The specimen was CD4+ T cells from PBMCs. These receptors were obtained from a human donor with multiple sclerosis. Each CDR3 is given with its conserved first and last residue. The order of the fields is D gene, CDR3 length, V gene, J gene, clone size, CDR3 DNA, CDR3 protein. A D gene is named only where the DNA matches it firmly. Rows give clone size only sometimes, using once, few, many, or a class for an expanded clone.

NA	13	TRBV29-1	TRBJ1-3	NA	TGCAGCGTTGGGGAGCACTCTGGAAACACCATATATTTT	CSVGEHSGNTIYF
TRBD2	15	TRBV30	TRBJ2-7	NA	TGTGCCTGGGGAGGGCTAGCGGTCACCTCCTACGAGCAGTACTTC	CAWGGLAVTSYEQYF
TRBD1	14	TRBV2	TRBJ2-1	NA	TGTGCCAGCAGTTCCGGGACAGGGCATCGGGAGCAGTTCTTC	CASSSGTGHREQFF
TRBD2	17	TRBV20-1	TRBJ2-5	NA	TGCAGTGCTAGAGATCTATCGGGCGGGAGGTATACGGAGACCCAGTACTTC	CSARDLSGGRYTETQYF
NA	13	TRBV5-1	TRBJ2-5	NA	TGCGCCAGCCGCCTCTCCGGGCAAGAGACCCAGTACTTC	CASRLSGQETQYF
NA	14	TRBV6-6	TRBJ2-6	NA	TGTGCCAGCAGCGGGACGGCCGGGGCCAACGTCCTGACTTTC	CASSGTAGANVLTF
NA	13	TRBV6-6	TRBJ1-1	NA	TGTGCCAGCAGCACGGGGAGGACCACTGAAGCTTTCTTT	CASSTGRTTEAFF
NA	15	TRBV29-1	TRBJ2-1	NA	TGCAGCGTTGAAGATCGCCGCCGGGGGCACAATGAGCAGTTCTTC	CSVEDRRRGHNEQFF
NA	17	TRBV27	TRBJ2-6	NA	TGTGCCAGCAGTTTTCCCTTTACAGGGATTGGGGCCAACGTCCTGACTTTC	CASSFPFTGIGANVLTF
TRBD1	11	TRBV30	TRBJ2-7	NA	TGTGCCTGGACAGGGGGTTTGGAGCAGTACTTC	CAWTGGLEQYF
TRBD1	14	TRBV20-1	TRBJ1-4	NA	TGCAGTGCTGGGGGGACAGGGGGCGGTGAAAAACTGTTTTTT	CSAGGTGGGEKLFF
NA	13	TRBV7-3	TRBJ2-1	NA	TGTGCCAGCAGCCCTGGACCATCGACGGAGCAGTTCTTC	CASSPGPSTEQFF
NA	13	TRBV2	TRBJ2-1	NA	TGTGCCAGCAGTGAAGGCGTGAGGGGGGAGCAGTTCTTC	CASSEGVRGEQFF
TRBD2	17	TRBV3-1	TRBJ2-3	NA	TGTGCCAGCAGCCTCGGAGGGGCTAGCGGGAGCCCAGATACGCAGTATTTT	CASSLGGASGSPDTQYF
NA	15	TRBV20-1	TRBJ2-3	once	TGCAGTGCTAGAGATCGACGGCGGAGCACAGATACGCAGTATTTT	CSARDRRRSTDTQYF
TRBD1	14	TRBV20-1	TRBJ2-3	NA	TGCAGTGCAGCCGGGACAGGGCTGACAGATACGCAGTATTTT	CSAAGTGLTDTQYF
TRBD1	15	TRBV6-5	TRBJ1-2	NA	TGTGCCAGCAGTTCCGACAGGGGGCTAGGCTATGGCTACACCTTC	CASSSDRGLGYGYTF
TRBD1	15	TRBV30	TRBJ2-3	NA	TGTGCCTGGAGCTTCCCGGGACAGGACACAGATACGCAGTATTTT	CAWSFPGQDTDTQYF
TRBD1	14	TRBV6-2/TRBV6-3	TRBJ1-2	NA	TGTGCCAGCAGGCCCGGGGACAGCATCTATGGCTACACCTTC	CASRPGDSIYGYTF
NA	13	TRBV5-1	TRBJ2-1	NA	TGCGCCAGCAGCGTTGGACAGAACAATGAGCAGTTCTTC	CASSVGQNNEQFF
NA	15	TRBV12-3/TRBV12-4	TRBJ2-2	NA	TGTGCCAGCAGTCCCTATGGCGGGAACACCGGGGAGCTGTTTTTT	CASSPYGGNTGELFF
NA	14	TRBV14	TRBJ2-7	NA	TGTGCCAGCAGCTTAGCCACAACCTCCTACGAGCAGTACTTC	CASSLATTSYEQYF
NA	14	TRBV19	TRBJ1-5	NA	TGTGCCAGTAGTATTCTGGGCAGCAATCAGCCCCAGCATTTT	CASSILGSNQPQHF
TRBD2	14	TRBV20-1	TRBJ2-5	NA	TGCAGTGCCACACACGGGGGGGCCGGTGAGACCCAGTACTTC	CSATHGGAGETQYF
TRBD1	13	TRBV27	TRBJ2-7	NA	TGTGCCACCGCACACAGGGGTAACTACGAGCAGTACTTC	CATAHRGNYEQYF
NA	13	TRBV11-2	TRBJ2-2	NA	TGTGCCAGCAGCGATCAATTCGCCGGGGAGCTGTTTTTT	CASSDQFAGELFF
TRBD1	15	TRBV6-5	TRBJ2-5	NA	TGTGCCAGCAGCCTGCTCGGGACAGCGCAAGAGACCCAGTACTTC	CASSLLGTAQETQYF
NA	12	TRBV6-2/TRBV6-3	TRBJ2-1	NA	TGTGCCATCCGAACTAGGCTTGGCGAGCAGTTCTTC	CAIRTRLGEQFF
NA	12	TRBV4-1	TRBJ2-2	NA	TGCGCCAGCAGCCAAGCGGGCGGGGAGCTGTTTTTT	CASSQAGGELFF
TRBD2	15	TRBV5-4	TRBJ2-3	NA	TGTGCCGTCGGCAGGGCGGGAGGGCCGATAGATACGCAGTATTTT	CAVGRAGGPIDTQYF
TRBD1	15	TRBV24-1	TRBJ2-3	NA	TGTGCCACCAGTGGTACGGACAGGGGGACAGATACGCAGTATTTT	CATSGTDRGTDTQYF
TRBD2	15	TRBV11-2	TRBJ2-3	NA	TGTGCCGGCCGGGCGGCAGCGGGAGCTACAGATACGCAGTATTTT	CAGRAAAGATDTQYF
NA	14	TRBV30	TRBJ1-1	NA	TGTGCCCATACTTGGGGGGGTATGAACACTGAAGCTTTCTTT	CAHTWGGMNTEAFF
NA	13	TRBV20-1	TRBJ1-2	NA	TGCAGTGCTGGTAAGACAGGCGACTATGGCTACACCTTC	CSAGKTGDYGYTF
NA	15	TRBV6-2/TRBV6-3	TRBJ2-1	NA	TGTGCCAGCAGTTACTTGCGGGTGTCGAGGAATGAGCAGTTCTTC	CASSYLRVSRNEQFF
NA	13	TRBV5-1	TRBJ2-5	NA	TGCGCCAGCATTCGAGGGCGCGGAGAGACCCAGTACTTC	CASIRGRGETQYF
NA	13	TRBV20-1	TRBJ2-5	NA	TGCAGTGCAAGACGAGGAGGCGGGGAGACCCAGTACTTC	CSARRGGGETQYF
NA	13	TRBV12-5	TRBJ1-1	NA	TGTGCTAGTGGTTTGGTACCCATCACTGAAGCTTTCTTT	CASGLVPITEAFF
NA	13	TRBV20-1	TRBJ2-1	NA	TGCAGTGGTTGGATCAGCTCCTACAATGAGCAGTTCTTC	CSGWISSYNEQFF
NA	14	TRBV3-1	TRBJ2-2	NA	TGTGCCAGCAGTGAGATTAGCGGAACCGGGGAGCTGTTTTTT	CASSEISGTGELFF
TRBD1	13	TRBV30	TRBJ1-1	NA	TGTGCCTGGGCCAACTCAGGGGGCACTGAAGCTTTCTTT	CAWANSGGTEAFF
NA	11	TRBV15	TRBJ2-3	NA	TGTGCCACCAGCATGGAAGATACGCAGTATTTT	CATSMEDTQYF
NA	13	TRBV20-1	TRBJ2-4	NA	TGCAGTGCTAGGGCCCCAGCCAAAAACATTCAGTACTTC	CSARAPAKNIQYF
NA	14	TRBV20-1	TRBJ1-1	once	TGCAGTGCTCCGACGGGGGGCCACCCCGGGGAAGCTTTCTTT	CSAPTGGHPGEAFF
NA	14	TRBV20-1	TRBJ2-5	once	TGCAGTGCTCCTAGTGGGGGGTCCCAAGAGACCCAGTACTTC	CSAPSGGSQETQYF
TRBD1	13	TRBV7-3	TRBJ2-4	once	TGTGCCAGCAGCGGGGACAGCGCCAACATTCAGTACTTC	CASSGDSANIQYF
NA	13	TRBV20-1	TRBJ1-1	NA	TGCAGTGCTAGTCGTCAGGGTGGCACTGAAGCTTTCTTT	CSASRQGGTEAFF
NA	14	TRBV7-8	TRBJ2-5	NA	TGTGCCAGCAGTTCAGGTGGGCAAGCAGAGACCCAGTACTTC	CASSSGGQAETQYF
TRBD2	13	TRBV3-1	TRBJ2-7	NA	TGTGCCAGCAGCCAAGCCAGCGGGAGTAAGCAGTACTTC	CASSQASGSKQYF
NA	14	TRBV12-3/TRBV12-4	TRBJ2-7	NA	TGTGCCAGCAGTTTAGCGAACGGGCCCTACGAGCAGTACTTC	CASSLANGPYEQYF
NA	12	TRBV20-1	TRBJ2-2	NA	TGCAGTGCTAGAGTGGGGTTAGAGGAGCTGTTTTTT	CSARVGLEELFF